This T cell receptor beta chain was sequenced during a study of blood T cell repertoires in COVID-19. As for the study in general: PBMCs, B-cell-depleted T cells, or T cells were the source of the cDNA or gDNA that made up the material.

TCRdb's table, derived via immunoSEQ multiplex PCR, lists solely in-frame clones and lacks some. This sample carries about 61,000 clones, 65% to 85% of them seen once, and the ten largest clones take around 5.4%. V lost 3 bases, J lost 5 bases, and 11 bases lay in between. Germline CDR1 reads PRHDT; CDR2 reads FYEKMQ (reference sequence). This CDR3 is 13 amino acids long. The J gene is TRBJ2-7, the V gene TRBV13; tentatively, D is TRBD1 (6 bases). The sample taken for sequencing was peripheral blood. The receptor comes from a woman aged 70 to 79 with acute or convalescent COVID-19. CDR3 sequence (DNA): TGTGCCAGCAGCTTTCTGAGGGGGAACGAGCAGTACTTC. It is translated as CASSFLRGNEQYF.